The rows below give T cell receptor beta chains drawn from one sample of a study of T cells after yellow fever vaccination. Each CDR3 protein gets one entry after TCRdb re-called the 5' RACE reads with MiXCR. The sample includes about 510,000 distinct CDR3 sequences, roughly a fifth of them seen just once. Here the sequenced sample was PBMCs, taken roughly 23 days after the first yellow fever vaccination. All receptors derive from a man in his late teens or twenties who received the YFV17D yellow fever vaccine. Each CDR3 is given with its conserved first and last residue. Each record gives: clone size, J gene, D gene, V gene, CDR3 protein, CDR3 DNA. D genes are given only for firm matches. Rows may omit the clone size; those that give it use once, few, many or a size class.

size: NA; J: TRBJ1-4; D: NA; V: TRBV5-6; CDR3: CASSLAFAGATEKLFF; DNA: TGTGCCAGCAGCTTGGCCTTCGCCGGGGCTACCGAAAAACTGTTTTTT
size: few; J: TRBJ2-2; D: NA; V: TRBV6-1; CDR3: CASSRQGGNTGELFF; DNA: TGTGCCAGCAGTAGACAGGGAGGGAACACCGGGGAGCTGTTTTTT
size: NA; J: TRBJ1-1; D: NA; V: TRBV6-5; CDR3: CASSYGQPNTEAFF; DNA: TGTGCCAGCAGTTACGGGCAGCCGAACACTGAAGCTTTCTTT
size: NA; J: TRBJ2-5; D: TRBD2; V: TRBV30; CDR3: CACQGLAGMETQYF; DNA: TGTGCCTGCCAGGGACTAGCGGGGATGGAGACCCAGTACTTC
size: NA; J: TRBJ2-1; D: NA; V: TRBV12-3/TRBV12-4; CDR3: CASSLWAPTGNEQCF; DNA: TGTGCCAGCAGTTTATGGGCTCCGACCGGCAATGAGCAGTGCTTC
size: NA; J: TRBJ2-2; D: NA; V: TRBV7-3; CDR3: CASSSGGGRTGELFF; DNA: TGTGCCAGCAGCTCAGGGGGGGGCCGGACCGGGGAGCTGTTTTTT
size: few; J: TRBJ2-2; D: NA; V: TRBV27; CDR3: CASSFPPGDGELFF; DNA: TGTGCCAGCAGTTTCCCGCCCGGGGACGGGGAGCTGTTTTTT
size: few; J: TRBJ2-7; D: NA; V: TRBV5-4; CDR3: CATHFDSFASGEQYF; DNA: TGTGCCACCCATTTCGACAGCTTCGCTTCTGGCGAGCAGTACTTC
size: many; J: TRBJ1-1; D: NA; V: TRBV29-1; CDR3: CSVQDSMNTEAFF; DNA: TGCAGCGTTCAGGACTCCATGAACACTGAAGCTTTCTTT
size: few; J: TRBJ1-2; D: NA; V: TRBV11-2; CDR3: CASSLDPGRGGYTF; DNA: TGTGCCAGCAGCTTAGACCCGGGCCGAGGTGGCTACACCTTC
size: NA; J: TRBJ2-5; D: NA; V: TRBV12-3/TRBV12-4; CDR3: CASSLDGLYQYF; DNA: TGTGCCAGCAGTTTGGACGGTCTGTACCAGTACTTC
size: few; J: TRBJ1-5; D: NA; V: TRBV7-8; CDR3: CASSTTQGNQPQHF; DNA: TGTGCCAGCAGCACTACGCAGGGCAATCAGCCCCAGCATTTT
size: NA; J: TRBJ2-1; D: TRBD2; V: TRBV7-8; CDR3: CASSLVLAWERDSYNEQFF; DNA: TGTGCCAGCAGCTTAGTGTTAGCTTGGGAGCGGGACTCCTACAATGAGCAGTTCTTC
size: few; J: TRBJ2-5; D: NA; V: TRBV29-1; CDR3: CSVEYTGGAETQYF; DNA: TGCAGCGTTGAATACACAGGGGGGGCGGAGACCCAGTACTTC
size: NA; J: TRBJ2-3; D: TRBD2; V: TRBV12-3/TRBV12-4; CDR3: CASSGLAGQYF; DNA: TGTGCCAGCAGCGGACTAGCGGGACAGTATTTT
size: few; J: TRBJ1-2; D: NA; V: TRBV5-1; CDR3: CASSLTSNYGYTF; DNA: TGCGCCAGCAGCTTGACGTCAAACTATGGCTACACCTTC
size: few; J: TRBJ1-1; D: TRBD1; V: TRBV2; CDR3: CASTSGTGVTEAFF; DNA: TGTGCCAGCACCTCCGGGACAGGGGTAACTGAAGCTTTCTTT
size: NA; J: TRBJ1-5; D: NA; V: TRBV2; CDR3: CASRGGPVGPQHF; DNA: TGTGCCAGCAGGGGAGGACCTGTTGGGCCCCAGCATTTT
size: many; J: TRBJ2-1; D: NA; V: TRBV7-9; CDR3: CASSRGLYNEQFF; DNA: TGTGCCAGCAGCAGGGGCCTTTACAATGAGCAGTTCTTC
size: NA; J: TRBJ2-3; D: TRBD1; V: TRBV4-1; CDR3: CASSQGDRGADGDTQYF; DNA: TGCGCCAGCAGCCAAGGGGACAGGGGGGCTGACGGAGATACGCAGTATTTT
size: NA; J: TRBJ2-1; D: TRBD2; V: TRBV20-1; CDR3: CSASSSSGTSLNEQFF; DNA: TGCAGTGCTAGTAGTTCGTCTGGGACTAGCCTCAATGAGCAGTTCTTC
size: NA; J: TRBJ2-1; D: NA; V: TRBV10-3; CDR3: CAISVLGDTYNEQFF; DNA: TGTGCCATCAGTGTGTTGGGGGACACCTACAATGAGCAGTTCTTC